The 32 T cell receptor beta chains below were found in one sample sequenced in a study of blood T cell repertoires in COVID-19. Clones were sequenced by immunoSEQ multiplex PCR, and TCRdb holds only the in-frame ones, with some missing. The table has roughly 280,000 clones, around 90% seen once. The source material was PBMCs or T cells enriched from blood (not recorded which). All receptors derive from a woman aged 45-65 years who had recovered from COVID-19.

The chain is built from TRBV4-3 and TRBJ1-5; TRBD1 might be the D (6 bases). V was shortened by 1 base and J by 3 bases, with 13 bases between the two germline ends. The germline CDR1 and CDR2 sequences are LGHNA and YSLEER. The length of the CDR3 is 16 residues. The CDR3 nucleotides read TGCGCCAGCAGCCAAGCCCACAGGGTGATCAATCAGCCCCAGCATTTT. Its translation is CASSQAHRVINQPQHF.

This chain uses TRBV25-1 with TRBJ1-3; D is unclear. V was cut by 2 bases and J by 0 bases, with 5 bases left in between. The germline CDR1 and CDR2 sequences are MGHDK and SYGVNS. CDR3 size: 14 residues. In DNA, the CDR3 is TGTGCCAGCAGTGAAACTAGCTCTGGAAACACCATATATTTT. Protein sequence: CASSETSSGNTIYF.

The CDR3 protein is CASSPSWSVGTDTQYF. In DNA form, the CDR3 reads TGCGCCAGCAGCCCTTCGTGGAGTGTGGGCACAGATACGCAGTATTTT. This chain joins TRBV4-3 and TRBJ2-3; no clear D gene. The CDR3 sequence is 16 residues long. CDR1 LGHNA and CDR2 YSLEER come from the germline V gene. The V end was cut by 4 bases, the J end by 1 base, with 15 bases between.

The chain couples TRBV5-4 to TRBJ1-6; 10 positions agree with TRBD1. V lost 3 bases to trimming and J lost 7 bases; unmatched junction nucleotides: 7. Germline values: CDR1 SGHNT, CDR2 YYREEE (reference sequence). The CDR3 extends over 16 amino acids. CDR3 sequence: CASSWDRGLENSPLHF. The CDR3 DNA reads TGTGCCAGCAGCTGGGACAGGGGTTTGGAAAATTCACCCCTCCACTTT.

The chain combines TRBV14 with TRBJ2-7; 7 bases match TRBD2. V lost 1 base to trimming and J lost 4 bases; unmatched junction nucleotides: 13. The germline CDR1 and CDR2 sequences are SGHDN and FVKESK. The CDR3 runs to 17 residues. The CDR3 bases are TGTGCCAGCAGCCAAGTTTACGTCGGGACTACCGATTACGAGCAGTACTTC. Encoded protein: CASSQVYVGTTDYEQYF.

The chain employs TRBV4-1 and TRBJ2-7, with a weak D call TRBD1 (7 bases). Looked up from germline, CDR1 is MGHRA and CDR2 is YSYEKL. Trimming took off 4 bases at V and 2 bases at J, with 21 bases between the two ends. This CDR3 has 17 residues. The DNA for the CDR3 is TGCGCCAGCAGCCGCTCGGGAGTCCGGGACAGCACCTACGAGCAGTACTTC. Its protein product is CASSRSGVRDSTYEQYF.

The J gene is TRBJ2-3, the V gene TRBV7-9, with a possible D match to TRBD1 (5 bases). The CDR3 loop spans 17 amino acids. Germline V lookup: CDR1 SEHNR, CDR2 FQNEAQ (reference sequence). V was pared by 5 bases and J by 6 bases, with 24 bases between. In nucleotides, the CDR3 is TGTGCCAGCAGCCGACAGAGGCCTGACCGAAATTTGGATACGCAGTATTTT. It specifies CASSRQRPDRNLDTQYF.

The V call is TRBV24-1, the J call TRBJ2-3; possible D gene TRBD1, 6 bases. The CDR3 is 15 amino acids. Trimming pared 5 bases from V and 0 bases from J, leaving 11 bases between. Per germline, CDR1 KGHDR and CDR2 SFDVKD. In DNA form, the CDR3 reads TGTGCCACCAGTGTCAGGGGAATCAGCACAGATACGCAGTATTTT. This sequence encodes CATSVRGISTDTQYF.

This chain links TRBV5-1 with TRBJ2-6, with D perhaps TRBD1 (6 bases). Germline assignment: CDR1 SGHRS and CDR2 YFSETQ. Trimming pared 5 bases from V and 0 bases from J, leaving 12 bases between. The CDR3 sequence is 16 residues long. In DNA, the CDR3 is TGCGCCAGCAGGGCTGGGACACTCTCTGGGGCCAACGTCCTGACTTTC. This sequence encodes CASRAGTLSGANVLTF. Based on the CDR3 plus reference TRBV5-1 and TRBJ2-6, the full variable domain is KAGVTQTPRYLIKTRGQQVTLSCSPISGHRSVSWYQQTPGQGLQFLFEYFSETQRNKGNFPGRFSGRQFSNSRSEMNVSTLELGDSALYLCASRAGTLSGANVLTFGAGSRLTVL.

Notes on this clone: The identical CDR3 is also encoded by other nucleotide sequences in the sample. The V gene is TRBV7-9, the J gene TRBJ1-1; perhaps TRBD1 as D (6 bases). The V gene's germline CDR1 is SEHNR and CDR2 FQNEAQ (reference sequence). Trimming stripped 6 bases from V and 1 base from J, with 9 bases between. This CDR3 has 13 amino acids. The CDR3 protein is CASSSTGNTEAFF. The CDR3 nucleotides are TGTGCCAGCAGTTCGACAGGGAACACTGAAGCTTTCTTT.

This clone has just a few counts. The chain recombines TRBV7-6 with TRBJ2-2; D is unclear. This CDR3 contains 15 residues. Per germline, CDR1 SGHVS and CDR2 FNYEAQ. V was cut by 1 base and J by 0 bases, with 6 bases left in between. The CDR3 DNA reads TGTGCCAGCAGCTTAGGTTCAGCGAACACCGGGGAGCTGTTTTTT. It is translated as CASSLGSANTGELFF.

This clone has more than one count but fewer than ten. J is TRBJ2-5 and V is TRBV11-2; 7 bases agree with TRBD2. V trimming: 5 bases; J trimming: 5 bases; junction bases outside the gene matches: 11. CDR3 length: 15 residues. Per the germline V gene, CDR1 is SGHAT and CDR2 is FQNNGV. The DNA of the CDR3 is TGTGCCAGCAGCCGTGTGCCCCAGGGAGGGGAGACCCAGTACTTC. Its protein is CASSRVPQGGETQYF.

This chain uses TRBV11-2 with TRBJ2-5; a weak D match, TRBD1 (6 bases). Deletions cut 1 base from V and 5 bases from J, with 14 bases between. There are 15 residues in the CDR3. Germline V gene lookup returns CDR1 SGHAT and CDR2 FQNNGV. In DNA, the CDR3 is TGTGCCAGCAGCTTAGTCCTCAGGGGCGGTGAGACCCAGTACTTC. It codes for CASSLVLRGGETQYF.

J is TRBJ2-5 and V is TRBV7-9, with 10 positions matching TRBD2. V lost 1 base and J lost 4; bases outside the gene matches: 6. CDR1 and CDR2 (germline): SEHNR, FQNEAQ (reference sequence). The CDR3 is made up of 16 amino acids. The CDR3 loop reads CASSLEVLAGRETQYF. As DNA, the CDR3 is TGTGCCAGCAGCTTAGAAGTACTAGCGGGGCGAGAGACCCAGTACTTC.

The rearrangement uses TRBV25-1 and TRBJ1-2; 8 bases agree with TRBD1. The ends lost 6 bases at V and 3 bases at J; junction bases unmatched: 12. Germline V lookup: CDR1 MGHDK, CDR2 SYGVNS. This CDR3 comprises 16 residues. This chain's CDR3 is CASSLLGTGEDYGYTF. DNA for the CDR3: TGTGCCAGCAGCCTCTTGGGGACAGGCGAAGACTATGGCTACACCTTC.

This sequence joins TRBV11-3 and TRBJ2-1; D possibly corresponds to TRBD1 (6 bases). Germline V gene data show CDR1 as SGHNT and CDR2 as YENEEA. V was pared by 5 bases and J by 0 bases, with 14 bases between. The CDR3 length is 16 residues. CDR3 protein: CASSLGGRGSYNEQFF. Written as DNA, the CDR3 is TGTGCCAGCAGCCTAGGGGGTCGGGGCTCCTACAATGAGCAGTTCTTC.

V gene TRBV9 combines with J gene TRBJ2-1; D possibly corresponds to TRBD2 (6 bases). Per germline, CDR1 SGDLS and CDR2 YYNGEE. Trimming took 3 bases from V and 0 from J, leaving 13 bases between them. The CDR3 length is 16 residues. The DNA for the CDR3 is TGTGCCAGCAGCGGTGGGGCGGGAAGCTCCTACAATGAGCAGTTCTTC. Amino acids: CASSGGAGSSYNEQFF.

This chain joins TRBV6-5 and TRBJ2-7; D is undetermined. The CDR3 contains 14 residues. CDR1 and CDR2 (germline): MNHEY, SVGAGI. Trimming took off 2 bases at V and 0 bases at J, with 8 bases between the two ends. The CDR3 protein is CASSYGQTSYEQYF. CDR3 sequence (DNA): TGTGCCAGCAGTTACGGGCAGACCTCCTACGAGCAGTACTTC.

The rearrangement uses TRBV7-3 and TRBJ2-1; 10 bases are shared with TRBD2. Germline assignment: CDR1 SGHTA and CDR2 FQGTGA. V trimming: 1 base; J trimming: 8 bases; junction bases outside the gene matches: 5. This CDR3 is 15 amino acids long. The CDR3 spells CASSLMLAGDYEQFF. CDR3 bases: TGTGCCAGCAGCTTAATGCTAGCGGGAGACTATGAGCAGTTCTTC.

The chain combines TRBV7-2 with TRBJ1-6; D gene unclear. From germline, CDR1 is SGHTA and CDR2 FQGNSA. Trimming removed 1 base from V and 7 bases from J, with 8 bases in between. The CDR3 length is 14 residues. CDR3 sequence (DNA): TGTGCCAGCAGCTTAGGGTCCCAGAATTCACCCCTCCACTTT. Amino acid sequence: CASSLGSQNSPLHF.

The V call is TRBV11-2, the J call TRBJ1-4; tentative D call: TRBD1 (6 bases). V lost 4 bases, J lost 10 bases, and 19 bases lay in between. Germline CDR1 SGHAT, CDR2 FQNNGV. The CDR3 is 15 residues long. The CDR3 spells CASSSHRVSVGKLFF. Written as DNA, the CDR3 is TGTGCCAGCAGCTCTCACAGGGTTTCAGTAGGAAAACTGTTTTTT.

The rearrangement joins TRBV7-9 to TRBJ1-6, with TRBD1 as a possible D gene (5 bases). This CDR3 is 14 amino acids long. V was shortened by 3 bases and J by 10 bases, with 13 bases between the two germline ends. CDR1 and CDR2 from the germline V gene are SEHNR and FQNEAQ (reference sequence). The CDR3 DNA is TGTGCCAGCAGCTTGGGCTTCGGGGGGTCACCCCTCCACTTT. Translation: CASSLGFGGSPLHF. The variable domain in full, with the rest retrieved from reference TRBV7-9 and TRBJ1-6, is DTGVSQNPRHKITKRGQNVTFRCDPISEHNRLYWYRQTLGQGPEFLTYFQNEAQLEKSRLLSDRFSAERPKGSFSTLEIQRTEQGDSAMYLCASSLGFGGSPLHFGNGTRLTVT.

The chain links TRBV7-8 to TRBJ1-5, with no clear D. The V gene lost 5 bases and the J gene lost 6 bases, with 8 bases spanning the gap. The CDR3 length is 12 residues. Germline CDR1 and CDR2: SGHVS and FQNEAQ. DNA for the CDR3: TGTGCCAGCAGCCGAGGAGGTCAGCCCCAGCATTTT. It codes for CASSRGGQPQHF.

The chain joins TRBV6-5 to TRBJ2-5; maybe TRBD1 (6 bases). V gave up 0 bases and J gave up 4 bases, with 15 bases separating them. CDR1 is MNHEY and CDR2 is SVGAGI in the germline V gene. The length of the CDR3 is 16 residues. The CDR3 nucleotides are TGTGCCAGCAGTTACTCGCATGGGGGCGGAGGAGAGACCCAGTACTTC. Encoded protein: CASSYSHGGGGETQYF.

The gene calls are TRBV2 and TRBJ1-3; D is perhaps TRBD1 (5 bases). Germline CDR1 is SNHLY and CDR2 is FYNNEI. The V end was cut by 4 bases, the J end by 0 bases, with 10 bases between. The CDR3 has 15 amino acids. Written as DNA, the CDR3 is TGTGCCAGCAGTGTTCAGGGTCTCTCTGGAAACACCATATATTTT. As protein: CASSVQGLSGNTIYF.

The chain couples TRBV28 to TRBJ2-1; D might be TRBD2 (5 bases). The germline CDR1 and CDR2 sequences are MDHEN and SYDVKM. The V end was cut by 7 bases, the J end by 6 bases, with 19 bases between. This CDR3 region has 15 residues. CDR3 loop: CASNSQRAGGNEQFF. The DNA for the CDR3 is TGTGCCAGCAACTCGCAGAGGGCCGGCGGCAATGAGCAGTTCTTC. The full variable domain, with the rest looked up from reference TRBV28 and TRBJ2-1, is DVKVTQSSRYLVKRTGEKVFLECVQDMDHENMFWYRQDPGLGLRLIYFSYDVKMKEKGDIPEGYSVSREKKERFSLILESASTNQTSMYLCASNSQRAGGNEQFFGPGTRLTVL.

CDR3 amino acids: CASSTGRGYTF. The CDR3 DNA is TGTGCCAGCAGTACGGGGAGGGGCTACACCTTC. This sequence joins TRBV27 and TRBJ1-2, with no clear D. This CDR3 has 11 amino acids. Germline CDR1 MNHEY, CDR2 SMNVEV (reference sequence). Deletions cut 5 bases from V and 8 bases from J, with 9 bases between.

The chain recombines TRBV5-5 with TRBJ1-2; 7 positions match TRBD1. The CDR3 length is 12 residues. Losses at the gene ends were 0 bases for V and 10 bases for J; bases not matched to a gene: 3. Germline V CDR1 and CDR2: SGHKS, YYEKEE (reference sequence). The CDR3 bases are TGTGCCAGCAGCTTGGCGACAGGGAACTACACCTTC. Residues: CASSLATGNYTF.

This chain connects TRBV4-1 to TRBJ1-1; no definite D call. Germline V CDR1 and CDR2: MGHRA, YSYEKL. The CDR3 has 14 amino acids. V was cut by 0 bases and J by 1 base, with 6 bases left in between. The CDR3 sequence: CASSQDPGNTEAFF. For the CDR3, the DNA is TGCGCCAGCAGCCAAGATCCGGGGAACACTGAAGCTTTCTTT.

The chain combines TRBV3-1 (or the pseudogene TRBV3-2) with TRBJ2-7, with TRBD2 matching 9 bases. The CDR3 is made up of 14 amino acids. V shed 6 bases, J shed 5 bases, and the junction held 8 bases outside the gene matches. The germline V gene encodes CDR1 LGHDT and CDR2 YNNKEL (reference sequence). The CDR3 DNA is TGTGCCAGCAGGAGTAGCGGGAGTATCCACGAGCAGTACTTC. This translates into CASRSSGSIHEQYF.

V usage is TRBV6-5 and J usage is TRBJ1-1; D possibly corresponds to TRBD1 (6 bases). The V end lost 6 bases, the J end lost 4 bases, and 18 bases lay between the germline ends. This CDR3 comprises 15 residues. Germline V gives CDR1 MNHEY, CDR2 SVGAGI. The DNA of the CDR3 is TGTGCCAGCAGGTCCCGAAGGGGGGGGACCACTGAAGCTTTCTTT. Amino acid sequence: CASRSRRGGTTEAFF.

This sequence joins TRBV10-1 and TRBJ2-1; the D gene is possibly TRBD1 (5 bases). The CDR3 spans 14 residues. V lost 2 bases, J lost 1 base, and 6 bases lay in between. Germline V gene sequence: CDR1 WNHNN, CDR2 SYGVQD (reference sequence). Written as DNA, the CDR3 is TGCGCCAGCAGTGAGCCAGGGTCCTACAATGAGCAGTTCTTC. It encodes CASSEPGSYNEQFF.